The present entry profiles one T cell receptor beta chain with its context. Assay: immunoSEQ multiplex PCR; the TCRdb copy retains only in-frame clones and omits some. The profile shows 42,000 or so clones, around 90% of them singletons. Germline loops: CDR1 MDHEN, CDR2 SYDVKM. Trimming left V 5 bases short and J 2 bases short, with 3 bases between. The CDR3 runs to 11 residues. This sample was taken from a study of tissue T cells after allogeneic stem cell transplantation. Material: blood, obtained before transplantation. The receptor was derived from a woman between 35 and 70 years old who later had graft-versus-host disease after an allogeneic stem cell transplant. This chain joins TRBV28 and TRBJ1-2, with D uncertain. The CDR3 DNA sequence: TGTGCCAGCAGTCAAAACTATGGCTACACCTTC. Its translation is CASSQNYGYTF.